This T cell receptor (beta chain) was profiled in a study of glioma-infiltrating T cells. Turning to the study itself: Samples included WHO grade II oligodendrogliomas or astrocytomas and initial-diagnosis grade IV glioblastomas. Approximately 990,000 peripheral T cells were targeted at roughly 4.5- to 11-fold coverage. Broader study findings: Signature shared blood CDR3 motifs were enriched in low-divergence and depleted in high-divergence patients. Very few CDR3 sequences were shared between tissue and blood.

TCR alpha and beta CDR3 regions were amplified from RNA using iRepertoire nested multiplex PCR. TCRdb used MiXCR to reprocess the multiplex PCR reads, holding one entry per CDR3 protein. This sample has 300,000 to 400,000 distinct CDR3 sequences; roughly two fifths occur once, and the top ten carry about 12%. This clonotype was seen repeatedly, ten times or more. What it recognizes is unknown. The CDR3 is 14 residues long. V was pared by 3 bases and J by 5 bases, with 7 bases of the junction left unmatched. Germline V CDR1 and CDR2: KGHSH, LQKENI. Sequencing input: glioma tissue, nonneoplastic brain tissue, or PBMCs (not recorded which). The clonotype comes from a human donor with low-grade glioma or glioblastoma, undergoing nonglioma brain surgery, or in good health (not recorded which). This chain links TRBV18 with TRBJ2-7; TRBD1 agrees at 7 bases. CDR3 sequence: CASSPWTGPNEQYF. The CDR3 region has the DNA TGTGCCAGCTCACCCTGGACAGGCCCCAACGAGCAGTACTTC.